This TCR beta chain is drawn from a study of T cell repertoires in cytomegalovirus infection (dated by TCRdb to the late 2010s). Concerning the study at large: Donor HLA type was relevant to the analysis, because carriage of CMV infection together with the matching HLA type was indicated by public TCR beta signatures. The paper as a whole reports these results and caveats: The ex vivo response was dominated by HLA-C-restricted CMV-specific TCR beta clonotypes, which also provided the single most frequent clonotype in two of eight donors. Cumulative frequency of public TCR beta family members discriminated carriers of CMV infection plus the relevant HLA type in this cohort and an independent approximately 350-donor cohort.

Notes on this clonotype: Its antigen is unknown. The sample holds no much larger clone one base away, and base qualities are not on file.

Data came from an Illumina HiSeq 1500. TCRdb passed the public sequencing reads through fastp at Q25 and MiXCR, retaining productive beta sequences. Entries that share a CDR3 protein sequence are merged under the most common genes and DNA. This sample comprises 680,000 or so distinct CDR3 sequences, less than 40% of them detected only once. The ten largest clones capture under 3.5% of the sample. Sequenced material: PBMCs. This receptor was identified in a human donor in good health (CMV status not recorded). Some clones in this sample may be carry-over from other donors' samples.

DNA sequence: TGTGCCATCTCTGAGTCGCCAGGGGGTTCCACCGGGGAGCTGTTTTTT. It translates to CAISESPGGSTGELFF. The V and J genes are TRBV10-3 and TRBJ2-2; 7 central bases correspond to TRBD1. The CDR3, cysteine through phenylalanine, is 16 amino acids long. Kept here is only the CDR3 DNA, which spans 48 bases and is read in frame from base 1. The germline V gene supplies CDR1 ENHRY and CDR2 SYGVKD. Trimmed from V: 8 bases; trimmed from J: 4 bases; junction bases lacking a gene match: 13.